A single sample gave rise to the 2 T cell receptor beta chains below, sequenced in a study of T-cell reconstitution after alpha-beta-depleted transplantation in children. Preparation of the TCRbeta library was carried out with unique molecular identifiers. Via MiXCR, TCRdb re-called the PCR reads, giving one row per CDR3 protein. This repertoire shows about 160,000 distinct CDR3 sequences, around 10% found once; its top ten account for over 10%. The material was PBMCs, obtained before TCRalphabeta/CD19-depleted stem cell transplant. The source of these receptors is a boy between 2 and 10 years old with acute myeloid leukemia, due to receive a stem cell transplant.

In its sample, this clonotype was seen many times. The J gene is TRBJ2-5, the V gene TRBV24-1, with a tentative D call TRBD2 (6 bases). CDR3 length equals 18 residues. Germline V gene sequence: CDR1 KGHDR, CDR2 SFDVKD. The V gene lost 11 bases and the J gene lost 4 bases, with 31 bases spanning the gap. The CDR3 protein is CAIGTLATGGVWGETQYF. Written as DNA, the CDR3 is TGTGCCATCGGGACCCTCGCTACCGGGGGAGTTTGGGGAGAGACCCAGTACTTC.

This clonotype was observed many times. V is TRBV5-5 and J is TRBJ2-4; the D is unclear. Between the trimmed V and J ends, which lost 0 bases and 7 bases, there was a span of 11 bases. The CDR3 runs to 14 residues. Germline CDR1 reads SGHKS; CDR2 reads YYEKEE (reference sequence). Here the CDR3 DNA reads TGTGCCAGCAGCTTGGGCAAGAGTGGGAACATTCAGTACTTC. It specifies CASSLGKSGNIQYF. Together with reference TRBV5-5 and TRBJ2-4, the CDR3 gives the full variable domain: DAGVTQSPTHLIKTRGQQVTLRCSPISGHKSVSWYQQVLGQGPQFIFQYYEKEERGRGNFPDRFSARQFPNYSSELNVNALLLGDSALYLCASSLGKSGNIQYFGAGTRLSVL.